This T cell receptor (beta chain) came from a study of T cell responses to AZD1222 COVID-19 vaccine. Findings and limits, study-wide: It was only a handful of AZD1222 recipients who were seropositive at baseline.

Comment on this clone: Its antigen remains unidentified.

Pooling was applied to second doses at about 4 or about 12 weeks. From germline, CDR1 is GTSNPN and CDR2 SVGIG (reference sequence). The CDR3 has 16 amino acids. V gave up 0 bases and J gave up 1 base; unmatched junction bases: 5. Sequencing was performed with immunoSEQ multiplex PCR; in TCRdb, only in-frame clones are kept and a portion is missing. The sample contains tens of thousands of clones, around 80% of which appear only once. The material was peripheral blood, obtained 28 days after the second AZD1222 dose. The sequence was collected from an adult who received the AZD1222 COVID-19 vaccine. V and J are TRBV30 and TRBJ2-2, with TRBD2 matching over 7 bases. CDR3 nucleotide sequence: TGTGCCTGGAGTGTTGGAGCGGGACTGAACACCGGGGAGCTGTTTTTT. This encodes CAWSVGAGLNTGELFF.